This T cell receptor beta chain is from a study of T cell responses to AZD1222 COVID-19 vaccine. Overall study context: Investigators merged groups given second doses at roughly 4 or roughly 12 weeks.

Only in-frame clones appear in the TCRdb table, and some are missing; sequencing was by immunoSEQ multiplex PCR. The sample lists 110,000 or so clones; 88% were seen once. The sample was peripheral blood, taken on day 0 of AZD1222 vaccination. The sequence was obtained from an adult in good health.

The CDR3 here is CATSARAPGGADTIYF. The DNA of the CDR3 is TGTGCCACCAGCGCGCGAGCCCCAGGGGGCGCGGACACCATATATTTT. The rearrangement joins TRBV15 to TRBJ1-3, with TRBD1 identical over 8 bases. This CDR3 spans 16 amino acids. V was pared by 5 bases and J by 8 bases, with 14 bases of the junction left unmatched. Germline V CDR1 and CDR2: LNHNV, YYDKDF (reference sequence).